Listed below are T cell receptor beta chains from one sample, sequenced in a study of blood T cell repertoires in COVID-19. Using immunoSEQ multiplex PCR, the repertoire was profiled, and TCRdb retains in-frame clones only, with some absent. This table has about 180,000 clones, 86% appearing once. Sequencing input: PBMCs or T cells enriched from blood (not recorded which). These receptors were obtained from a woman aged 30 to 39 who had recovered from COVID-19. The CDR3 runs from the conserved cysteine through the conserved F or W. The D gene is left open where the match is weak. Not all rows give a size; the values are once, few, many and, for expanded clones, a class.

v_call	j_call	clone_size	d_call	cdr3_nt	cdr3_aa
TRBV27	TRBJ2-1	few	TRBD2	TGTGCCAGCAGTCCCCGTTGGCTAGCGGGAGGCCATGAGCAGTTCTTC	CASSPRWLAGGHEQFF
TRBV12-5	TRBJ2-3	-	TRBD2	TGTGCTAGTGGTTTGGTAACTAGCGGGACGACAGATACGCAGTATTTT	CASGLVTSGTTDTQYF
TRBV10-2	TRBJ2-3	-	TRBD1	TGCGCCAGCAGTGAGTCGATTGGGAAGGGGGCTAAAGATACGCAGTATTTT	CASSESIGKGAKDTQYF
TRBV7-2	TRBJ2-3	-	TRBD2	TGTGCCAGCAGCTTGGTTCGGGAGGAAAATACGCAGTATTTT	CASSLVREENTQYF
TRBV6-5	TRBJ2-1	-	TRBD2	TGTGCCAGCAGTTACTGGGAGGGCTACAATGAGCAGTTCTTC	CASSYWEGYNEQFF
TRBV6-2/TRBV6-3	TRBJ2-7	-	-	TGTGCCAGCAGTGTCTCCGGGACTCAGACCTACGAGCAGTACTTC	CASSVSGTQTYEQYF
TRBV5-1	TRBJ2-1	-	-	TGCGCCAGCAGCCCGAACGACAGAAGCAATGAGCAGTTCTTC	CASSPNDRSNEQFF
TRBV5-6	TRBJ2-7	-	-	TGTGCCAGCAGCTTCGGGTCTAGCGCCGCCTCCTACGAGCAGTACTTC	CASSFGSSAASYEQYF
TRBV5-4	TRBJ1-1	-	-	TGTGCCAGCAGACGGGGGGCGGCGAACACTGAAGCTTTCTTT	CASRRGAANTEAFF
TRBV7-2	TRBJ2-2	once	-	TGTGCCAGCAGCTTATATACCGGGGAGCTGTTTTTT	CASSLYTGELFF
TRBV3-1/TRBV3-2	TRBJ2-7	-	TRBD2	TGTGCCAGCAGCCAAGATGGGACTAGCGGGAGGATTTCCTACGAGCAGTACTTC	CASSQDGTSGRISYEQYF
TRBV3-1/TRBV3-2	TRBJ1-4	few	-	TGTGCCAGCAGCCAACAAACTAATGAAAAACTGTTTTTT	CASSQQTNEKLFF
TRBV6-5	TRBJ2-3	few	TRBD1	TGTGCCAGCAGTCTGACAGGGGGTAAGGCAGATACGCAGTATTTT	CASSLTGGKADTQYF
TRBV27	TRBJ1-2	-	-	TGTGCCAGCAGCCCCGAGGGTGGCTATGGCTACACCTTC	CASSPEGGYGYTF
TRBV28	TRBJ1-1	-	-	TGTGCCAGCAGTTGGCAGGGTCGGAACACTGAAGCTTTCTTT	CASSWQGRNTEAFF
TRBV7-2	TRBJ2-4	-	-	TGTGCCAGCAGCACGCCTAACGGGGAAAACATTCAGTACTTC	CASSTPNGENIQYF
TRBV28	TRBJ1-5	-	-	TGTGCCAGCAGTTTGATGTTTCGAGGTTCGCGTAGGCCCCAGCATTTT	CASSLMFRGSRRPQHF
TRBV6-5	TRBJ1-4	-	TRBD1	TGTGCCAGCAGTTACCGCGACAGGGTTGGCGAAAAACTGTTTTTT	CASSYRDRVGEKLFF
TRBV5-8	TRBJ2-2	-	-	TGTGCCAGCAGCTACCGGGACATTGCCGGGGAGCTGTTTTTT	CASSYRDIAGELFF
TRBV29-1	TRBJ2-7	-	-	TGCAGCGTTGTCGGCAGGTCCTACTCCTACGAGCAGTACTTC	CSVVGRSYSYEQYF
TRBV5-6	TRBJ1-4	-	TRBD1	TGTGCCAGCAGTTGGCGGGACAGGGGTAATGAAAAACTGTTTTTT	CASSWRDRGNEKLFF
TRBV6-1	TRBJ2-2	-	-	TGTGCCAGCAGTGAAATCAGGATAGCGAACACCGGGGAGCTGTTTTTT	CASSEIRIANTGELFF
TRBV5-4	TRBJ2-7	-	TRBD1	TGTGCCAGCAGCTCCGGACAGGGAACCTTCTACGAGCAGTACTTC	CASSSGQGTFYEQYF
TRBV2	TRBJ2-6	-	-	TGTGCCAGCACAGGGACACGTAGCTCTGGGGCCAACGTCCTGACTTTC	CASTGTRSSGANVLTF
TRBV10-3	TRBJ2-5	-	-	TGTGCCATCAGTGATGGGACATTGGAGACCCAGTACTTC	CAISDGTLETQYF
TRBV11-3	TRBJ2-2	-	TRBD2	TGTGCCAGCAGCTTAGTGGCGGGAGTCTCCGGGGAGCTGTTTTTT	CASSLVAGVSGELFF
TRBV6-5	TRBJ2-7	-	-	TGTGCCAGCAGTTACTCTGGGCAGGGTCAGGTAGAGCAGTACTTC	CASSYSGQGQVEQYF
TRBV21-1	TRBJ2-1	-	-	TGTGCCAGGAGAATGTCCAATCTACCGGGACTAGGGCTTGAGATCAATGAGCAGTTCTTC	CARRMSNLPGLGLEINEQFF
TRBV3-1/TRBV3-2	TRBJ2-7	-	-	TGTGCCAGCAGCCAAGCGGGGGAGTCCTACGAGCAGTACTTC	CASSQAGESYEQYF
TRBV5-1	TRBJ1-1	-	-	TGCGCCAGCAGCTTGGCAGGGCTCTCCGTTGAAGCTTTCTTT	CASSLAGLSVEAFF
TRBV28	TRBJ2-2	-	TRBD2	TGTGCCAGCAGTCTTTATAGCGGGAGTTTGGGCGGGGAGCTGTTTTTT	CASSLYSGSLGGELFF
TRBV19	TRBJ1-1	-	TRBD1	TGTGCCAGTAGTATAGTACCAGGACAGGGGTTTTTCACTGAAGCTTTCTTT	CASSIVPGQGFFTEAFF
TRBV10-3	TRBJ2-1	once	-	TGTGCCATCAGTGTCGACAACATAAGTAATGAGCAGTTCTTC	CAISVDNISNEQFF
TRBV7-8	TRBJ2-1	-	-	TGTGCCAGCAGCCGACCAGCGGACTTCGATGAGCAGTTCTTC	CASSRPADFDEQFF
TRBV25-1	TRBJ2-6	few	TRBD1	TGTGCCAGCACCAAAGGGACAGGCCGCTCTGGGGCCAACGTCCTGACTTTC	CASTKGTGRSGANVLTF
TRBV30	TRBJ1-3	-	-	TGTGCCTGGAGTGTACGGGGGAGGGCCGGAAACACCATATATTTT	CAWSVRGRAGNTIYF
TRBV13	TRBJ2-7	-	TRBD2	TGTGCCAGCAGCCGTAGCGGGAGTTTGTGGGAGCAGTACTTC	CASSRSGSLWEQYF
TRBV5-8	TRBJ1-5	-	-	TGTGCCAGCAGCTTGGCTCGGGGGGCGAGGCATTTT	CASSLARGARHF
TRBV27	TRBJ2-5	-	TRBD2	TGTGCCAGCATAGCGAGCGGGAGGAGGGCAGAGACCCAGTACTTC	CASIASGRRAETQYF
TRBV5-1	TRBJ2-7	-	TRBD1	TGCGCCAGCAGCTTGGGACAGGGGGCCCTTGACGAGCAGTACTTC	CASSLGQGALDEQYF
TRBV6-1	TRBJ2-2	-	-	TGTGCCAGCAGTGCCTCGACAGGAGCCAACACCGGGGAGCTGTTTTTT	CASSASTGANTGELFF
TRBV28	TRBJ2-1	-	TRBD2	TGTGCCAGCAGTCCAAAAACTAGCGGGAGGGGTGTCGATGAGCAGTTCTTC	CASSPKTSGRGVDEQFF
TRBV4-1	TRBJ2-1	-	TRBD2	TGCGCCAGCAGCCTTTCCTCTAGCGGGAGGGCCGCCTACAATGAGCAGTTCTTC	CASSLSSSGRAAYNEQFF
TRBV27	TRBJ2-1	once	TRBD2	TGTGCCAGCAGTTTGGTCCCGGGGGGGGGTTTGAAGCAGTTCTTC	CASSLVPGGGLKQFF
TRBV7-9	TRBJ1-1	-	-	TGTGCCAGCAGCTTGGCCGCGAACACTGAAGCTTTCTTT	CASSLAANTEAFF
TRBV9	TRBJ1-6	-	TRBD1	TGTGCCAGCAGTGGACAGGGGAACCCCCCTCCCCTCCACTTT	CASSGQGNPPPLHF
TRBV2	TRBJ1-6	-	-	TGTGCCAGCAGTCCCCCCGGGGTATCACCCCTCCACTTT	CASSPPGVSPLHF
TRBV24-1	TRBJ2-1	-	-	TGTGCCACCAGTGATCCCGAAAGGGGCTGGACCAATGAGCAGTTCTTC	CATSDPERGWTNEQFF
TRBV5-4	TRBJ1-4	-	TRBD1	TGTGCCAGCAGCTTGAAGTACAGGGGGCCTGAACCCGAAAAACTGTTTTTT	CASSLKYRGPEPEKLFF
TRBV7-6	TRBJ2-1	-	-	TGTGCCAGCAGCCCCTCAGGACTCCTCTCCTACAATGAGCAGTTCTTC	CASSPSGLLSYNEQFF
TRBV5-4	TRBJ1-1	-	-	TGTGCCAGCAGGGGGGGGATGAACACTGAAGCTTTCTTT	CASRGGMNTEAFF
TRBV7-3	TRBJ2-1	-	-	TGTGCCAGCAGCTACAATGCGGGCACCAACAATGAGCAGTTCTTC	CASSYNAGTNNEQFF
TRBV6-2/TRBV6-3	TRBJ1-6	few	TRBD1	TGTGCCAGCAGTTACTCTATCAGGGGACAGGATAATTCACCCCTCCACTTT	CASSYSIRGQDNSPLHF
TRBV10-3	TRBJ1-1	-	TRBD1	TGTGCCATCAGTGTCCCGGGACAGGGGGCACAGGGAGCTTTCTTT	CAISVPGQGAQGAFF
TRBV19	TRBJ2-7	-	TRBD1	TGTGCCAGTAGTCCCCGTTCAAGGGACAGGGTATGTCAAGAGCAGTACTTC	CASSPRSRDRVCQEQYF
TRBV11-2	TRBJ2-7	-	TRBD1	TGTGCCAGCAGCTTTGGGACAGGGGTCTACGAGCAGTACTTC	CASSFGTGVYEQYF
TRBV11-2	TRBJ1-6	-	-	TGTGCCAGCAGCTTCCCAGGACAAACTTCACCCCTCCACTTT	CASSFPGQTSPLHF
TRBV2	TRBJ2-7	once	TRBD1	TGTGCCAGCAGTGGGACGGGACAGGGTTCCGACGAGCAGTACTTC	CASSGTGQGSDEQYF
TRBV6-5	TRBJ1-5	-	-	TGTGCCAGCGGGAGGGGGGGCAATCAGCCCCAGCATTTT	CASGRGGNQPQHF